What follows are 26 T cell receptor beta chains derived from one specimen sequenced in a study of T cell responses to AZD1222 COVID-19 vaccine. TCRdb keeps only in-frame clones here, not all; method: immunoSEQ multiplex PCR. The sample contains about 84,000 clones, around 85% of which appear only once. Sequencing used peripheral blood, obtained 28 days after the second AZD1222 dose. The receptor set was obtained from an adult who received the AZD1222 COVID-19 vaccine.

The chain employs TRBV3-1 (or the pseudogene TRBV3-2) and TRBJ2-6; the D call may be TRBD1 or TRBD2 (6 bases each). CDR1 and CDR2 (germline): LGHDT, YNNKEL (reference sequence). Deletions cut 4 bases from V and 1 base from J, with 17 bases between. The CDR3 contains 18 residues. This CDR3 reads CASSPRQVGGSGANVLTF. The CDR3 DNA reads as TGTGCCAGCAGCCCTCGACAGGTGGGGGGATCTGGGGCCAACGTCCTGACTTTC.

This rearrangement joins TRBV11-3 to TRBJ2-3; a weak D match, TRBD1 (6 bases). V shed 1 base and J shed 4 bases, with 24 bases lying between them. The CDR3 has 19 amino acids. Germline V lookup: CDR1 SGHNT, CDR2 YENEEA. CDR3 region: CASSLGPGTRGRPPDTQYF. For the CDR3, the DNA is TGTGCCAGCAGCTTAGGCCCTGGGACACGGGGCCGCCCGCCAGATACGCAGTATTTT.

The chain couples TRBV6-5 to TRBJ2-3; 10 bases align to TRBD2. The V and J ends lost 2 bases and 5 bases, in that order; junction bases with no gene match: 7. The germline V gene encodes CDR1 MNHEY and CDR2 SVGAGI. This CDR3 comprises 16 residues. The CDR3 DNA follows: TGTGCCAGCAGTTACGTCAGCGGGGGGGCTGTAGATACGCAGTATTTT. Its protein product is CASSYVSGGAVDTQYF.

This clone was counted a single time. The chain recombines TRBV12-5 with TRBJ2-1, with a weak D call TRBD1 (6 bases). This CDR3 has 19 residues. V was pared by 1 base and J by 5 bases, with 24 bases between. Looked up from germline, CDR1 is LGHNT and CDR2 is FRNRAP. The CDR3 region has the DNA TGTGCTAGTGGTTTGGACGTTGGAATAGGGACAAGAACACACAATGAGCAGTTCTTC. Its protein product is CASGLDVGIGTRTHNEQFF.

This chain connects TRBV6-5 to TRBJ2-7; D might be TRBD1 or TRBD2, each matching 5 bases. This CDR3 region has 14 residues. Trimming shortened V by 6 bases and J by 2 bases, and 14 bases separated the two germline ends. Germline V lookup: CDR1 MNHEY, CDR2 SVGAGI. This CDR3 reads CASRGRMGAYEQYF. CDR3 DNA sequence: TGTGCCAGCAGGGGACGGATGGGGGCCTACGAGCAGTACTTC.

The V and J genes are TRBV27 and TRBJ1-5, with no clear D. Germline CDR1 MNHEY, CDR2 SMNVEV (reference sequence). V lost 1 base and J 2 bases, leaving 3 bases between the germline ends. The CDR3 runs 13 residues. CDR3 nucleotide sequence: TGTGCCAGCAGTTTATGGGGCAATCAGCCCCAGCATTTT. Translated, it gives CASSLWGNQPQHF.

CDR3 nucleotide sequence: TGTGCCAGCCCCTGTCAGGATAATTCACCCCTCCACTTT. Its protein is CASPCQDNSPLHF. The chain couples TRBV18 to TRBJ1-6; the D is unclear. CDR1 and CDR2 from the germline V gene are KGHSH and LQKENI. The germline V and J ends were trimmed by 8 bases and 5 bases, with 10 bases remaining between them. The CDR3 is 13 residues long. The variable domain in full, completed from reference TRBV18 and TRBJ1-6, reads NAGVMQNPRHLVRRRGQEARLRCSPMKGHSHVYWYRQLPEEGLKFMVYLQKENIIDESGMPKERFSAEFPKEGPSILRIQQVVRGDSAAYFCASPCQDNSPLHFGNGTRLTVT.

The V call is TRBV29-1, the J call TRBJ2-1; a possible D gene is TRBD2 (7 bases). Trimming removed 4 bases at V and 8 bases at J, with 15 bases between. This CDR3 comprises 13 residues. The germline gives CDR1 SQVTM, CDR2 ANQGSEA. CDR3 amino acids: CSVVRGRWYEQFF. Here the CDR3 DNA reads TGCAGCGTTGTGCGGGGGCGTTGGTATGAGCAGTTCTTC.

The chain recombines TRBV28 with TRBJ2-2; D not resolved. The germline V gene has CDR1 MDHEN and CDR2 SYDVKM. The CDR3 runs to 16 residues. V lost 2 bases to trimming and J lost 4 bases, with 14 bases between them. CDR3 nucleotide sequence: TGTGCCAGCAGTTTACAGGCCCGGACGGGCACCGGGGAGCTGTTTTTT. Protein: CASSLQARTGTGELFF.

The V gene is TRBV24-1, the J gene TRBJ1-5; 7 bases align to TRBD1. With V trimmed by 10 bases and J by 3 bases, 8 bases remained unmatched. Germline V CDR1 and CDR2: KGHDR, SFDVKD. This CDR3 spans 14 amino acids. CDR3 DNA sequence: TGTGCCACTTCTGCAGGGGGGTTCAATCAGCCCCAGCATTTT. This codes for CATSAGGFNQPQHF.

This clone showed up just once. This chain uses TRBV7-8 with TRBJ2-7; either TRBD1 or TRBD2 may supply D (5 bases each). Germline CDR1 reads SGHVS; CDR2 reads FQNEAQ. The CDR3 length is 16 residues. Trimming shortened V by 1 base and J by 0 bases, and 13 bases separated the two germline ends. The CDR3 coding sequence is TGTGCCAGCAGCTTAGGCCGGGACGTGAGCTCCTACGAGCAGTACTTC. As protein: CASSLGRDVSSYEQYF.

The chain joins TRBV4-2 to TRBJ2-1; 11 bases are a match to TRBD2. Losses at the gene ends were 4 bases for V and 7 bases for J; bases not matched to a gene: 9. The CDR3 contains 16 residues. The V gene's germline CDR1 is LGHNA and CDR2 YNFKEQ. The chain's CDR3 is CASSPGTSGTGNEQFF. CDR3 DNA sequence: TGTGCCAGCAGCCCCGGGACTAGCGGTACGGGGAATGAGCAGTTCTTC.

This chain joins TRBV30 and TRBJ1-2, with 9 bases fitting TRBD1. The V gene end was trimmed by 4 bases and the J gene end by 7 bases; junction bases not matched to a gene: 10. Germline assignment: CDR1 GTSNPN and CDR2 SVGIG (reference sequence). CDR3 length: 14 residues. DNA for the CDR3: TGTGCCTGGAACAGGGACAGGGTTAGTTTTGGCTACACCTTC. Residues: CAWNRDRVSFGYTF. Filled out from reference TRBV30 and TRBJ1-2, the complete variable domain reads SQTIHQWPATLVQPVGSPLSLECTVEGTSNPNLYWYRQAAGRGLQLLFYSVGIGQISSEVPQNLSASRPQDRQFILSSKKLLLSDSGFYLCAWNRDRVSFGYTFGSGTRLTVV.

The chain links TRBV4-1 to TRBJ1-2, with D possibly being TRBD1 (6 bases). The CDR3 is 16 amino acids. Germline CDR1 and CDR2: MGHRA and YSYEKL. V shed 0 bases and J shed 5 bases, with 16 bases lying between them. The CDR3 spells CASSQDTAGRGYGYTF. The DNA for the CDR3 is TGCGCCAGCAGCCAAGATACGGCGGGGAGGGGGTATGGCTACACCTTC.

On this clone: Compared with germline, one end of the junction differs, possibly owing to a read error. The V gene is TRBV7-2, the J gene TRBJ2-1; perhaps D is TRBD1 or TRBD2 (5 bases each). The CDR3 loop spans 13 amino acids. Looked up from germline, CDR1 is SGHTA and CDR2 is FQGNSA. The CDR3 DNA follows: TGTGCCAGCAGCTTAGAGTTTCGAGGGGCCGGGATCTTC. Residues: CASSLEFRGAGIF. Looking up the rest from reference TRBV7-2 and TRBJ2-1 gives the full variable domain: GAGVSQSPSNKVTEKGKDVELRCDPISGHTALYWYRQSLGQGLEFLIYFQGNSAPDKSGLPSDRFSAERTGGSVSTLTIQRTQQEDSAVYLCASSLEFRGAGIFGPGTRLTVL.

The chain employs TRBV4-2 and TRBJ1-6; D is ambiguous. Germline V lookup: CDR1 LGHNA, CDR2 YNFKEQ. The V end lost 0 bases, the J end lost 5 bases, and 14 bases lay between the germline ends. The CDR3 runs 17 residues. CDR3 region: CASSQETVRIDNSPLHF. The CDR3 region has the DNA TGTGCCAGCAGCCAAGAAACCGTCCGCATAGATAATTCACCCCTCCACTTT.

The rearrangement joins TRBV4-1 to TRBJ2-3, with a possible D match to TRBD2 (7 bases). With 0 bases removed from V and 10 bases from J, the gap between germline ends came to 17 bases. Germline V gene data show CDR1 as MGHRA and CDR2 as YSYEKL. This CDR3 is built from 15 residues. The CDR3 loop is CASSQDRTGGLPQYF. CDR3 bases: TGCGCCAGCAGCCAAGATCGTACGGGGGGCCTTCCGCAGTATTTT.

This rearrangement joins TRBV6-2 or TRBV6-3 to TRBJ2-5, with 12 bases identical to TRBD2. This CDR3 is built from 18 residues. The germline V gene has CDR1 MNHEY and CDR2 SVGEGT. V lost 0 bases, J lost 7 bases, and 12 bases stayed unmatched. CDR3 amino acids: CASSYSSLAGGPKGTQYF. CDR3 sequence (DNA): TGTGCCAGCAGTTACTCATCACTAGCGGGGGGACCGAAGGGGACCCAGTACTTC.

V and J are TRBV2 and TRBJ1-2, with D possibly matching TRBD1 (5 bases). The CDR3 is 11 amino acids. The germline V gene encodes CDR1 SNHLY and CDR2 FYNNEI. V was pared by 7 bases and J by 5 bases, with 8 bases between. The chain's CDR3 is CASKQEYGYTF. The DNA for the CDR3 is TGTGCCAGCAAACAGGAATATGGCTACACCTTC.

The rearrangement joins TRBV6-2 or TRBV6-3 to TRBJ1-5; a possible D gene is TRBD1 (5 bases). This CDR3 spans 15 amino acids. Germline-derived CDR1 and CDR2 are MNHEY and SVGEGT. V gave up 1 base and J gave up 6 bases, with 13 bases separating them. The CDR3 sequence: CASSYLGTWGQPQHF. In DNA form, the CDR3 reads TGTGCCAGCAGTTACTTGGGGACCTGGGGTCAGCCCCAGCATTTT.

The chain employs TRBV18 and TRBJ1-2, with D perhaps matching TRBD1 (5 bases). V lost 2 bases, J lost 4 bases, and 11 bases lay in between. This CDR3 spans 14 amino acids. From germline, CDR1 is KGHSH and CDR2 LQKENI. CDR3 sequence: CASSPEGYGYGYTF. CDR3 DNA sequence: TGTGCCAGCTCACCAGAGGGGTACGGCTATGGCTACACCTTC. The whole variable domain, remainder taken from reference TRBV18 and TRBJ1-2, is NAGVMQNPRHLVRRRGQEARLRCSPMKGHSHVYWYRQLPEEGLKFMVYLQKENIIDESGMPKERFSAEFPKEGPSILRIQQVVRGDSAAYFCASSPEGYGYGYTFGSGTRLTVV.

V gene TRBV12-3 or TRBV12-4 combines with J gene TRBJ2-2; no clear D gene. CDR3 length equals 13 residues. V was shortened by 4 bases and J by 3 bases, with 6 bases between the two germline ends. CDR3 coding DNA: TGTGCCAGCAGTTATGACTACACCGGGGAGCTGTTTTTT. Translated: CASSYDYTGELFF.

The V and J genes are TRBV5-4 and TRBJ1-6; unclear D gene. The germline CDR1 and CDR2 sequences are SGHNT and YYREEE (reference sequence). The CDR3 runs 14 residues. The V gene lost 4 bases and the J gene lost 10 bases, with 15 bases spanning the gap. The CDR3, as DNA: TGTGCCAGCAGCCCCCGGGAGTCCAGATCACCCCTCCACTTT. This encodes CASSPRESRSPLHF.

This clone occurred once. The chain recombines TRBV10-3 with TRBJ1-6, with D perhaps TRBD1 (6 bases). V gave up 10 bases and J gave up 4 bases, with 23 bases separating them. Germline CDR1 reads ENHRY; CDR2 reads SYGVKD. This CDR3 has 17 residues. CDR3 in DNA: TGTGCCACTGACCCGGGACAAGGGGCCGGATATAATTCACCCCTCCACTTT. As protein: CATDPGQGAGYNSPLHF.

The chain uses TRBV5-5 and TRBJ2-3, with unresolved D. V lost 3 bases, J lost 0 bases, and 8 bases lay in between. This CDR3 has 14 residues. Looked up from germline, CDR1 is SGHKS and CDR2 is YYEKEE (reference sequence). In nucleotides, the CDR3 is TGTGCCAGCAGCTCCTTAGCCAGCACAGATACGCAGTATTTT. As protein: CASSSLASTDTQYF.

For this clone: The same CDR3 also results from other DNA sequences found in this sample. CDR3 sequence (DNA): TGTGCCAGCAGCCGGGGACAGAACTATGGCTACACCTTC. Translated, it gives CASSRGQNYGYTF. The rearrangement links TRBV7-9 to TRBJ1-2; 7 nucleotides agree with TRBD1. This CDR3 region has 13 residues. Germline V lookup: CDR1 SEHNR, CDR2 FQNEAQ (reference sequence). V shed 5 bases, J shed 2 bases, and the junction held 2 bases outside the gene matches.